This T cell receptor beta chain was profiled in a study of T cell responses to AZD1222 COVID-19 vaccine. The assay was immunoSEQ multiplex PCR, and TCRdb's table has in-frame clones only and misses some. Of about 84,000 clones listed, just over 85% are singletons. Whole-study results and caveats: Dominant CD4 TCR responses targeted spike regions 160-218 and 743-854. Every sample of the repertoires postdated the peak T cell response.

V was cut by 1 base and J by 2 bases, with 13 bases left in between. Germline lookup yields CDR1 SGHDT and CDR2 YYEEEE. The CDR3 has 16 amino acids. A remark on this clone: The antigen remains undetermined.

The chain is built from TRBV5-6 and TRBJ1-5; D uncertain. This TCR was recovered from an adult who received the AZD1222 COVID-19 vaccine. The sample consisted of peripheral blood, taken 28 days after the second AZD1222 dose. The DNA for the CDR3 is TGTGCCAGCAGCTTGACCAAAAATGGGGGCAATCAGCCCCAGCATTTT. It yields the protein CASSLTKNGGNQPQHF. The full variable domain, its missing parts supplied by reference TRBV5-6 and TRBJ1-5, is DAGVTQSPTHLIKTRGQQVTLRCSPKSGHDTVSWYQQALGQGPQFIFQYYEEEERQRGNFPDRFSGHQFPNYSSELNVNALLLGDSALYLCASSLTKNGGNQPQHFGDGTRLSIL.